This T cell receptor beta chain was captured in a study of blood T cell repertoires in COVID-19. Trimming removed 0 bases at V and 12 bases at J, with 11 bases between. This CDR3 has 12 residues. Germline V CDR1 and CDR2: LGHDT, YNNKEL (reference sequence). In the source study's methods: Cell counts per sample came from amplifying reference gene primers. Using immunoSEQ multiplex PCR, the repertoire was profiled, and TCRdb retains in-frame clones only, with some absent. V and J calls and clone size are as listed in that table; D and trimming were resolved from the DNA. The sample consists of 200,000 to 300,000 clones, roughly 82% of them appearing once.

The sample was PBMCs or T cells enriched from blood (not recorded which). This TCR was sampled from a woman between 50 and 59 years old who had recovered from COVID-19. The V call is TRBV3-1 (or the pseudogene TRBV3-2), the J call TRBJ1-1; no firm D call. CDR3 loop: CASSQELPVTFF. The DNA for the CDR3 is TGTGCCAGCAGCCAAGAATTACCGGTGACTTTCTTT.